The clone carrying this T cell receptor beta chain was picked up many times. Antigen unknown. V gave up 6 bases and J gave up 4 bases; unmatched junction bases: 4. The CDR3 is 14 amino acids. The germline CDR1 and CDR2 sequences are MNHNS and SASEGT. Not enrolled were patients with uncontrolled infection, other autoimmune disease, pregnancy or lactation. Diagnosis rested on symptoms, serum thyroxine and TRAb, thyroid ultrasound, and orbital computed tomography. It was RNA transcripts that yielded the amplified TCR beta CDR3 regions. HTBI primers drove first-round RT-PCR of the TCR CDR3. MiXCR, run by TCRdb on the multiplex PCR reads, gives a single entry per CDR3 protein. The sample has hundreds of thousands of distinct CDR3 sequences, around 15% seen once. These data belong to a study of T cells in Graves' hyperthyroidism and ophthalmopathy. Study-wide points: Expanded thyroid clonotypes (above 0.001) were mostly also found in blood. Using 13 V-J features, a model discriminated ophthalmopathy from stable hyperthyroidism.

The origin of this receptor is a woman younger than 45 with Graves' hyperthyroidism. The source material was blood. This rearrangement joins TRBV6-1 to TRBJ1-3; 9 bases map to TRBD1. CDR3 in amino acids: CASRRDRAGNTIYF. In nucleotides, the CDR3 is TGTGCCAGCAGGAGGGACAGGGCCGGAAACACCATATATTTT.